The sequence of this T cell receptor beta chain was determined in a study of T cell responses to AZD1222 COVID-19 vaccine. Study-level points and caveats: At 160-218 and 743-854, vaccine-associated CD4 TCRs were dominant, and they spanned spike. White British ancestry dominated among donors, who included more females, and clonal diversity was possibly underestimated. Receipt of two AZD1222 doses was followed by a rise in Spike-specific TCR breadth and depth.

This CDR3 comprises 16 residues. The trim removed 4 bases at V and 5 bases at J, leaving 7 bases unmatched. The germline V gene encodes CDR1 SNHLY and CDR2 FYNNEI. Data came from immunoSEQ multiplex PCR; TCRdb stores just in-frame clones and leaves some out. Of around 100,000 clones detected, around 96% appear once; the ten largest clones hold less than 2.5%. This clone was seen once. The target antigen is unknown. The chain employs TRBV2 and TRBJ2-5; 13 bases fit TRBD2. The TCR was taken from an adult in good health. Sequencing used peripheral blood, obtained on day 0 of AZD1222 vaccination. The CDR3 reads CASSGTSGGAKETQYF. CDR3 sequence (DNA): TGTGCCAGCAGTGGTACTAGCGGGGGGGCTAAGGAGACCCAGTACTTC.